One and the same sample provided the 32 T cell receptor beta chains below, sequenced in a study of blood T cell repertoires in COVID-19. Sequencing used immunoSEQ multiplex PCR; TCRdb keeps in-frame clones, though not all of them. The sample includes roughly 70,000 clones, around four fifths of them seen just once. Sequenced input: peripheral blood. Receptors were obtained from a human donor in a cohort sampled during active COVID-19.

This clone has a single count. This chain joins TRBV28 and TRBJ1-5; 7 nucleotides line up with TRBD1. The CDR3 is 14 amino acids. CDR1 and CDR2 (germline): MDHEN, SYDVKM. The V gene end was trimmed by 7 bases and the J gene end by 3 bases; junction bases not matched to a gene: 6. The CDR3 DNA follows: TGTGCCAGCACCAGACAGGGCTTCAATCAGCCCCAGCATTTT. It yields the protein CASTRQGFNQPQHF. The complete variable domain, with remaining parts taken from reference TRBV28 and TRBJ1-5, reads DVKVTQSSRYLVKRTGEKVFLECVQDMDHENMFWYRQDPGLGLRLIYFSYDVKMKEKGDIPEGYSVSREKKERFSLILESASTNQTSMYLCASTRQGFNQPQHFGDGTRLSIL.

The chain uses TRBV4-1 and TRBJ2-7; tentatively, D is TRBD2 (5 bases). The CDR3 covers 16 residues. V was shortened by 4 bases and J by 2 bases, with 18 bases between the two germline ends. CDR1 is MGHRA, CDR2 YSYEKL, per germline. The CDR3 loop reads CASSPDTGRVPYEQYF. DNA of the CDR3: TGCGCCAGCAGCCCCGATACGGGAAGGGTCCCCTACGAGCAGTACTTC.

The CDR3 region is CASSRGAEQYF. CDR3 DNA: TGTGCCAGCAGCCGCGGGGCGGAGCAGTACTTC. The gene calls are TRBV7-9 and TRBJ2-7, with a weak D call TRBD2 (6 bases). Germline V CDR1 and CDR2: SEHNR, FQNEAQ (reference sequence). This CDR3 contains 11 residues. V lost 5 bases to trimming and J lost 7 bases, with 9 bases between them.

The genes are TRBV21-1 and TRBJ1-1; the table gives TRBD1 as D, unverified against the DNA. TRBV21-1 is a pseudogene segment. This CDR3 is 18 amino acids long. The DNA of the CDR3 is TGTGCCAGCAGCAAGATTAACAGGGGGAGATTAATGAACACTGAAGCTTTCTTT. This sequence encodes CASSKINRGRLMNTEAFF.

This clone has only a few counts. In DNA, the CDR3 is TGTGCCAGCAGTGAATTTGGCAGGGTCCACGAGCAGTACTTC. It is translated as CASSEFGRVHEQYF. This chain uses TRBV2 with TRBJ2-7; D possibly corresponds to TRBD1 (5 bases). The CDR3 runs to 14 residues. V lost 2 bases and J lost 5, with 13 bases in between. CDR1 is SNHLY and CDR2 is FYNNEI in the germline V gene.

This CDR3 reads CSALGQNHQETQYF. The CDR3 nucleotides are TGCAGCGCCCTTGGACAGAACCACCAAGAGACCCAGTACTTC. This chain connects TRBV29-1 to TRBJ2-5, with D tentatively TRBD1 (6 bases). The V and J ends lost 7 bases and 0 bases respectively, with 15 bases between them. The CDR3 contains 14 residues. CDR1 SQVTM and CDR2 ANQGSEA come from the germline V gene.

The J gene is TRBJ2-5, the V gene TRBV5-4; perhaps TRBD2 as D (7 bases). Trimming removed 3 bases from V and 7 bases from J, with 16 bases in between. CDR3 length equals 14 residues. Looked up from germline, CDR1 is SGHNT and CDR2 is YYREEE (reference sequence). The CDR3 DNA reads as TGTGCCAGCAGCTCCCGGGGGGCGCTTATGACCCAGTACTTC. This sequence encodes CASSSRGALMTQYF.

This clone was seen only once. The chain's CDR3 is CASSIDLFGGNEQFF. The CDR3 DNA sequence: TGTGCCAGTAGTATAGATCTTTTCGGGGGCAATGAGCAGTTCTTC. The chain combines TRBV19 with TRBJ2-1; a possible D gene is TRBD2 (6 bases). From germline, CDR1 is LNHDA and CDR2 SQIVND (reference sequence). CDR3 length equals 15 residues. Trimming took off 0 bases at V and 6 bases at J, with 12 bases between the two ends.

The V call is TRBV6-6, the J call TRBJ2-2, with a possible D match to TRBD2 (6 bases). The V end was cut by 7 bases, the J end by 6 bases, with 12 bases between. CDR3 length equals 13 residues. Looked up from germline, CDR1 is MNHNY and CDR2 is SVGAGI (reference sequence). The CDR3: CASTPWEAGELFF. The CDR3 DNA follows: TGTGCCAGCACCCCTTGGGAGGCCGGGGAGCTGTTTTTT.

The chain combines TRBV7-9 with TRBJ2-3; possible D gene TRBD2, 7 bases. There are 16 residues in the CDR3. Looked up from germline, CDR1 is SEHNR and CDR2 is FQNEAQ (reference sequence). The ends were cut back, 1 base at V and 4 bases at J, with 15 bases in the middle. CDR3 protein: CASSLEAGAGSDTQYF. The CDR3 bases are TGTGCCAGCAGCTTAGAGGCGGGGGCAGGGTCAGATACGCAGTATTTT. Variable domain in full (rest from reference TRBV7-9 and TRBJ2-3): DTGVSQNPRHKITKRGQNVTFRCDPISEHNRLYWYRQTLGQGPEFLTYFQNEAQLEKSRLLSDRFSAERPKGSFSTLEIQRTEQGDSAMYLCASSLEAGAGSDTQYFGPGTRLTVL.

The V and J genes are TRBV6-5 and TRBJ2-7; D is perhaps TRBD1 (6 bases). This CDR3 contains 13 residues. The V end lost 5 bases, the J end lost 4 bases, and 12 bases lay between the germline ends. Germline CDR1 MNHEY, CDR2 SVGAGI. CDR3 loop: CASSPGHTYEQYF. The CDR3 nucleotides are TGTGCCAGCAGTCCGGGACACACTTACGAGCAGTACTTC.

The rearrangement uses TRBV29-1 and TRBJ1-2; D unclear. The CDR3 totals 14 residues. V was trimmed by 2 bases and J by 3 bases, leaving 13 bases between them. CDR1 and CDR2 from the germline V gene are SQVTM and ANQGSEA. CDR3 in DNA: TGCAGCGTTGAATGGGCAGCAGCCGACTATGGCTACACCTTC. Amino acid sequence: CSVEWAAADYGYTF.

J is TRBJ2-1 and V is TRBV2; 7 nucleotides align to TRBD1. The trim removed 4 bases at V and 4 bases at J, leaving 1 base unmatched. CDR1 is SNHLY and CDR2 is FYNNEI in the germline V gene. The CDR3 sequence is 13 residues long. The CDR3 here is CASSAQGYNEQFF. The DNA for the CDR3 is TGTGCCAGCAGTGCACAGGGGTACAATGAGCAGTTCTTC.

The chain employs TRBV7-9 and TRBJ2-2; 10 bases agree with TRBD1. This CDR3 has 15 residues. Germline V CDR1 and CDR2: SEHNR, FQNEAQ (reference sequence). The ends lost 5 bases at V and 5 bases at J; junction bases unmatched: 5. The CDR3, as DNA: TGTGCCAGCAGCACCGGGACAGGGGTTACCGGGGAGCTGTTTTTT. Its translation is CASSTGTGVTGELFF.

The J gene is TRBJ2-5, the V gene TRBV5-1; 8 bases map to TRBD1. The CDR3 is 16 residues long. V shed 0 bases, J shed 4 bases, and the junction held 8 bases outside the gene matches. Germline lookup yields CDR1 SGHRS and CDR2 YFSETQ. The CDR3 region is CASSLADTGGIETQYF. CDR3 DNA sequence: TGCGCCAGCAGCTTGGCCGACACAGGGGGGATAGAGACCCAGTACTTC.

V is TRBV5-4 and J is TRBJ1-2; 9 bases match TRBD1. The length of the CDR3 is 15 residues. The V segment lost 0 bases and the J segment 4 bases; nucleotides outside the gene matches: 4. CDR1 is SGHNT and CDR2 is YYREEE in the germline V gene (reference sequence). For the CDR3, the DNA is TGTGCCAGCAGCTTGGGGGACAGGGATTTCTATGGCTACACCTTC. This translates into CASSLGDRDFYGYTF.

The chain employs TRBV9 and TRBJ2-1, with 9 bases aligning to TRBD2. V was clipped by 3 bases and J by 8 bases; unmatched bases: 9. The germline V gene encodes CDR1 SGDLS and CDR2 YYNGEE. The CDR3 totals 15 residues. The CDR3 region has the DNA TGTGCCAGCAGCGCCCCCGGGACTAGCCACCATGAGCAGTTCTTC. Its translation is CASSAPGTSHHEQFF.

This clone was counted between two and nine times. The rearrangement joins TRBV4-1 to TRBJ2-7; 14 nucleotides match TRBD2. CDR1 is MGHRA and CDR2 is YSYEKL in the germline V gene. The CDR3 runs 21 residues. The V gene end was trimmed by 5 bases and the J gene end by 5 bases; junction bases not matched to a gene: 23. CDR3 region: CASSTPKPGLAGAHLQDEQYF. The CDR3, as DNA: TGCGCCAGCAGCACCCCAAAGCCGGGACTAGCGGGAGCCCACCTACAGGACGAGCAGTACTTC.

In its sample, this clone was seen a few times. As DNA, the CDR3 is TGTGCCAGCAGCTTAGAGAAAGGGGGTTACTACGAGCAGTACTTC. This translates into CASSLEKGGYYEQYF. The gene calls are TRBV7-2 and TRBJ2-7; D might be TRBD1 (6 bases). Germline assignment: CDR1 SGHTA and CDR2 FQGNSA. With 1 base removed from V and 3 bases from J, the gap between germline ends came to 13 bases. This CDR3 contains 15 residues.

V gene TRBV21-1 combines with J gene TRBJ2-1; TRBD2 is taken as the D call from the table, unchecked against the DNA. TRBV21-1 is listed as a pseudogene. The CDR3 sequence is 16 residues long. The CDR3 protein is CASSKEVRLAGTEQFF. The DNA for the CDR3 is TGTGCCAGCAGCAAAGAAGTACGGCTAGCGGGAACTGAGCAGTTCTTC.

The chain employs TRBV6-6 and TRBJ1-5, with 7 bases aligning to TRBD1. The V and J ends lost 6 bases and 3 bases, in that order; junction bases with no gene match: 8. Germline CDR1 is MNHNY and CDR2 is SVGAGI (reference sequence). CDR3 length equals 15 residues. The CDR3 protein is CASSELRGVNQPQHF. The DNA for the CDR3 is TGTGCCAGCAGCGAACTCAGGGGGGTCAATCAGCCCCAGCATTTT.

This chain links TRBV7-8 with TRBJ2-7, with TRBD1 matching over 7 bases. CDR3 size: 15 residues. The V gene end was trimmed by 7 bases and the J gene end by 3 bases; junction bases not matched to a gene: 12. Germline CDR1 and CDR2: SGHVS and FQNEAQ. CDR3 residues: CASTTGVAPFYEQYF. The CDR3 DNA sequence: TGTGCCAGCACCACAGGGGTAGCCCCCTTCTACGAGCAGTACTTC.

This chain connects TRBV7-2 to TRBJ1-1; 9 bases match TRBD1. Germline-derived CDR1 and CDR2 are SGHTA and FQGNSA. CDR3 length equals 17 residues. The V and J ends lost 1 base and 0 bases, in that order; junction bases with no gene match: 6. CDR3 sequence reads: CASSLVGTGRMNTEAFF. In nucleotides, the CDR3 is TGTGCCAGCAGCTTAGTTGGGACAGGGAGGATGAACACTGAAGCTTTCTTT.

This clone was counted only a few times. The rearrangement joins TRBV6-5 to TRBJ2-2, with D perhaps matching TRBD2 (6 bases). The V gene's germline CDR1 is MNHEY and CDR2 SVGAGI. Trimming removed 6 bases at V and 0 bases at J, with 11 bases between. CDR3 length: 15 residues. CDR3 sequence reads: CASRVGGANTGELFF. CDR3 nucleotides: TGTGCCAGCAGGGTTGGCGGGGCGAACACCGGGGAGCTGTTTTTT.

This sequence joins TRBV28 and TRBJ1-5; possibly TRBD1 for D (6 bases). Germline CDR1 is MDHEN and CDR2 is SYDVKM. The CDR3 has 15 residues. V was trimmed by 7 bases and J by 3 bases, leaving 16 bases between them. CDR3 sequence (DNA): TGTGCCAGCACCTCCCCACAGGGAGTCAATCAGCCCCAGCATTTT. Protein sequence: CASTSPQGVNQPQHF.

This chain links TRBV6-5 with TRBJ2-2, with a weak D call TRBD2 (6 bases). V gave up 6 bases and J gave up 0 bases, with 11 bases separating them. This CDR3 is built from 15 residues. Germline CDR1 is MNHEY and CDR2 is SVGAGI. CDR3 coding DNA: TGTGCCAGCAGAGACGGGACTCCGAACACCGGGGAGCTGTTTTTT. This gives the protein CASRDGTPNTGELFF.

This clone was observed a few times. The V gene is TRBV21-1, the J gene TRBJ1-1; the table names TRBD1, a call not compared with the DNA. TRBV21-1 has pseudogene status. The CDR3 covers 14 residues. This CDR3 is CASNLTGPGTEAFF. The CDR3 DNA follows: TGTGCCAGCAACCTGACAGGGCCGGGCACTGAAGCTTTCTTT.

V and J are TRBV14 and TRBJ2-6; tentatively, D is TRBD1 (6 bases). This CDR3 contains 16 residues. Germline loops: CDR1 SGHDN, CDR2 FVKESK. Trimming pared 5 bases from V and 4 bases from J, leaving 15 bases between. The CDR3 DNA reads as TGTGCCAGCAGCGTCAACAGGGTATCAGGGGCCAACGTCCTGACTTTC. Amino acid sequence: CASSVNRVSGANVLTF.

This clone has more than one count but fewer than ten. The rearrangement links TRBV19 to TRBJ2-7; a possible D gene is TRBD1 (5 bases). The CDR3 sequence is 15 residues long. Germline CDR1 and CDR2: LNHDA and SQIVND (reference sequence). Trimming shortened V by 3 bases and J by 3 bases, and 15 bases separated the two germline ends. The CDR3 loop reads CASSIQGGRSYEQYF. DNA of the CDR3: TGTGCCAGTAGTATCCAGGGCGGTCGGAGCTACGAGCAGTACTTC.

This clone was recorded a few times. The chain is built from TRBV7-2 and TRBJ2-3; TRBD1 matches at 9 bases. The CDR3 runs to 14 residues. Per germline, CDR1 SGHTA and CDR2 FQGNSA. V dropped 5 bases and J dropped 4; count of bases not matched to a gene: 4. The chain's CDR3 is CASSARQGADTQYF. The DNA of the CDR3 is TGTGCCAGCAGCGCCCGACAGGGGGCAGATACGCAGTATTTT.

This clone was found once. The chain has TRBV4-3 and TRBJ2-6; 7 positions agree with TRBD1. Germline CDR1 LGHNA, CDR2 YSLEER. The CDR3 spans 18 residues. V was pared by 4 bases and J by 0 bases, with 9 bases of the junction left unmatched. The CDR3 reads CASSLGQRSLSGANVLTF. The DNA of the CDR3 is TGCGCCAGCAGCCTGGGACAGCGCTCCCTCTCTGGGGCCAACGTCCTGACTTTC.

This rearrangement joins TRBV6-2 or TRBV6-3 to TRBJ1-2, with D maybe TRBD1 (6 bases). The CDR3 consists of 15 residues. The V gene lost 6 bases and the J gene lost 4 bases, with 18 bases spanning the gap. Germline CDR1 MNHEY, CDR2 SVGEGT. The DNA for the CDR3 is TGTGCCAGCAGCCACTCGGGGGGCGCCGGCTATGGCTACACCTTC. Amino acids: CASSHSGGAGYGYTF.